These T cell receptor beta chains were read from a single sample in a study of T cell repertoires in cytomegalovirus infection. TCRdb independently ran MiXCR on the reads; one entry per CDR3 protein. The table lists 250,000 or so distinct CDR3 sequences, around an eighth of them singletons, with 1.5% to 2% in the top ten. The sample comprised PBMCs. These receptors all stem from a human donor in good health (CMV status not recorded). Some clones in this sample may be carry-over from other donors' samples. Each CDR3 is given with its conserved first and last residue. Fields, in order: V gene, J gene, CDR3 length, CDR3 protein.

V gene: TRBV20-1; J gene: TRBJ2-3; CDR3 length: 15; CDR3 protein: CSAREAEGNQDTQYF
V gene: TRBV4-3; J gene: TRBJ2-1; CDR3 length: 17; CDR3 protein: CASSQERASGAYNEQFF
V gene: TRBV4-2; J gene: TRBJ2-1; CDR3 length: 17; CDR3 protein: CASSQERLAGHYNEQFF
V gene: TRBV7-8; J gene: TRBJ1-4; CDR3 length: 15; CDR3 protein: CASSQSTGLNEKLFF
V gene: TRBV24-1; J gene: TRBJ1-5; CDR3 length: 16; CDR3 protein: CATSARGTGLGQPQHF
V gene: TRBV12-5; J gene: TRBJ2-1; CDR3 length: 11; CDR3 protein: CASGSGTFQFF
V gene: TRBV14; J gene: TRBJ1-6; CDR3 length: 14; CDR3 protein: CASSQDVGNSPLHF
V gene: TRBV7-6; J gene: TRBJ1-4; CDR3 length: 12; CDR3 protein: CASSFDGSELFF
V gene: TRBV5-1; J gene: TRBJ2-3; CDR3 length: 12; CDR3 protein: CASNARGDTQYF
V gene: TRBV6-1; J gene: TRBJ2-7; CDR3 length: 15; CDR3 protein: CASSPGLGDPYEQYF
V gene: TRBV19; J gene: TRBJ1-4; CDR3 length: 14; CDR3 protein: CASSTRGTPEKLFF
V gene: TRBV7-9; J gene: TRBJ2-7; CDR3 length: 14; CDR3 protein: CASSLTGREYEQYF
V gene: TRBV28; J gene: TRBJ1-6; CDR3 length: 17; CDR3 protein: CASSPPRVAVLNSPLHF
V gene: TRBV19; J gene: TRBJ1-1; CDR3 length: 16; CDR3 protein: CASSIDAVGVNTEAFF
V gene: TRBV12-3/TRBV12-4; J gene: TRBJ1-6; CDR3 length: 15; CDR3 protein: CASSPSVSYNSPLHF
V gene: TRBV6-2/TRBV6-3; J gene: TRBJ1-5; CDR3 length: 19; CDR3 protein: CASSYSGHFGQLLNQPQHF
V gene: TRBV4-3; J gene: TRBJ2-7; CDR3 length: 14; CDR3 protein: CASSHTLDNGEQYF
V gene: TRBV20-1; J gene: TRBJ2-2; CDR3 length: 18; CDR3 protein: CSARDRASGSILTGELFF
V gene: TRBV20-1; J gene: TRBJ1-5; CDR3 length: 12; CDR3 protein: CSARASNQPQHF
V gene: TRBV4-2; J gene: TRBJ2-4; CDR3 length: 15; CDR3 protein: CASSQETGAKNIQYF
V gene: TRBV19; J gene: TRBJ1-2; CDR3 length: 15; CDR3 protein: CASSIEAGGPYGYTF
V gene: TRBV28; J gene: TRBJ1-5; CDR3 length: 15; CDR3 protein: CASSRQFGGIEPQHF
V gene: TRBV7-2; J gene: TRBJ1-1; CDR3 length: 14; CDR3 protein: CASSLERVVNEAFF
V gene: TRBV29-1; J gene: TRBJ2-1; CDR3 length: 15; CDR3 protein: CSVGGTGRGTAEQFF
V gene: TRBV20-1; J gene: TRBJ2-7; CDR3 length: 14; CDR3 protein: CSARVGSGGTEQYF
V gene: TRBV5-4; J gene: TRBJ2-5; CDR3 length: 14; CDR3 protein: CASFLAGGVETQYF
V gene: TRBV3-1; J gene: TRBJ2-7; CDR3 length: 14; CDR3 protein: CASSQDSDRSSAYF
V gene: TRBV12-3/TRBV12-4; J gene: TRBJ1-2; CDR3 length: 14; CDR3 protein: CASRSGGAGYGYTF
V gene: TRBV29-1; J gene: TRBJ1-1; CDR3 length: 13; CDR3 protein: CSVSTGADTEAFF
V gene: TRBV19; J gene: TRBJ2-5; CDR3 length: 12; CDR3 protein: CASGPPRETQYF
V gene: TRBV19; J gene: TRBJ1-5; CDR3 length: 14; CDR3 protein: CASLLEGGGQPQHF
V gene: TRBV7-3; J gene: TRBJ2-7; CDR3 length: 14; CDR3 protein: CASSPRAGTYEQYF
V gene: TRBV12-3/TRBV12-4; J gene: TRBJ2-1; CDR3 length: 14; CDR3 protein: CASSLLDLADEQFF
V gene: TRBV7-2; J gene: TRBJ1-1; CDR3 length: 15; CDR3 protein: CASSTRQGRMAEAFF
V gene: TRBV7-2; J gene: TRBJ2-7; CDR3 length: 12; CDR3 protein: CASSLGFYEQYF
V gene: TRBV18; J gene: TRBJ1-1; CDR3 length: 14; CDR3 protein: CASSPADMDTEAFF
V gene: TRBV5-4; J gene: TRBJ2-7; CDR3 length: 16; CDR3 protein: CASSLSSASTNYEQYF
V gene: TRBV6-2/TRBV6-3; J gene: TRBJ2-7; CDR3 length: 19; CDR3 protein: CASRAVWQGGDRSSYEQYF
V gene: TRBV12-3/TRBV12-4; J gene: TRBJ1-6; CDR3 length: 14; CDR3 protein: CASRGTGNNSPLHF
V gene: TRBV14; J gene: TRBJ1-6; CDR3 length: 17; CDR3 protein: CASSQDRVLSRYSPLHF
V gene: TRBV7-2; J gene: TRBJ2-7; CDR3 length: 14; CDR3 protein: CASSPGQGGYEQYF
V gene: TRBV7-2; J gene: TRBJ2-7; CDR3 length: 14; CDR3 protein: CASSPSGRPYEQYF
V gene: TRBV7-2; J gene: TRBJ1-1; CDR3 length: 14; CDR3 protein: CASSLAPGSAEAFF
V gene: TRBV29-1; J gene: TRBJ1-3; CDR3 length: 14; CDR3 protein: CSVVREISGNTIYF
V gene: TRBV9; J gene: TRBJ2-1; CDR3 length: 13; CDR3 protein: CASSAGFGGEQFF
V gene: TRBV7-9; J gene: TRBJ1-1; CDR3 length: 14; CDR3 protein: CAGRGAGMNTEAFF
V gene: TRBV18; J gene: TRBJ2-7; CDR3 length: 14; CDR3 protein: CASSQGQPSYEQYF
V gene: TRBV25-1; J gene: TRBJ2-5; CDR3 length: 14; CDR3 protein: CASSWDLRGETQYF
V gene: TRBV12-3/TRBV12-4; J gene: TRBJ2-2; CDR3 length: 15; CDR3 protein: CATETSGRFNGELFF
V gene: TRBV19; J gene: TRBJ1-5; CDR3 length: 15; CDR3 protein: CASSMTGESGQPQHF
V gene: TRBV28; J gene: TRBJ2-3; CDR3 length: 15; CDR3 protein: CASSLPRGRDNTQYF
V gene: TRBV5-6; J gene: TRBJ1-6; CDR3 length: 14; CDR3 protein: CASSLEQGVSPLHF